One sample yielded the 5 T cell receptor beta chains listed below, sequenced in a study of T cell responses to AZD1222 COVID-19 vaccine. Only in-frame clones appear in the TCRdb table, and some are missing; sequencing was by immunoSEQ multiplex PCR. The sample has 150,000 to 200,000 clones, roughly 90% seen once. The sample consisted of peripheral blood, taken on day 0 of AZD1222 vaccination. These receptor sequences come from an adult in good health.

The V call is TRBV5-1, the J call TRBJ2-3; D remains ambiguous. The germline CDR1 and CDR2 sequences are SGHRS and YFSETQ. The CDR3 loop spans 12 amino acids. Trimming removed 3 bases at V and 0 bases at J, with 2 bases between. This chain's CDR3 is CASSSSTDTQYF. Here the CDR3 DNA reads TGCGCCAGCAGCTCTAGCACAGATACGCAGTATTTT.

The CDR3 DNA follows: TGTGCCAGCAGTGGAACAGGGGTGGAAAAACTGTTTTTT. Amino acid sequence: CASSGTGVEKLFF. The rearrangement uses TRBV2 and TRBJ1-4; 7 bases match TRBD1. CDR3 size: 13 residues. J lost 8 bases, V lost 4 bases, and 4 bases had no gene match. The germline V gene encodes CDR1 SNHLY and CDR2 FYNNEI.

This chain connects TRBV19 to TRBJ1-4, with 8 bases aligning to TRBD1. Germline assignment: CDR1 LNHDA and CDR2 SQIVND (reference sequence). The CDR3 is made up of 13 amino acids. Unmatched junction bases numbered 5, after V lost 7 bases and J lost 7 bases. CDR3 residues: CASNGRGREKLFF. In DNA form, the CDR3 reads TGTGCCAGTAATGGCAGGGGGCGTGAAAAACTGTTTTTT.

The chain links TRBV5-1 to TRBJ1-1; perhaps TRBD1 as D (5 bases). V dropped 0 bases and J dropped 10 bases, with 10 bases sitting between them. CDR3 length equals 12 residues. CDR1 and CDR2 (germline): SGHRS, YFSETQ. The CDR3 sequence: CASSLEGYGAFF. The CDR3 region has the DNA TGCGCCAGCAGCTTGGAGGGGTATGGAGCTTTCTTT.

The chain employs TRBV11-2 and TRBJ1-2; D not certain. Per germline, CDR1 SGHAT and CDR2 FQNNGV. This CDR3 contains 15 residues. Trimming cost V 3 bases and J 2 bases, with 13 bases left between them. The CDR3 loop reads CASSFEPPQNYGYTF. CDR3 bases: TGTGCCAGCAGCTTCGAACCACCCCAAAACTATGGCTACACCTTC.